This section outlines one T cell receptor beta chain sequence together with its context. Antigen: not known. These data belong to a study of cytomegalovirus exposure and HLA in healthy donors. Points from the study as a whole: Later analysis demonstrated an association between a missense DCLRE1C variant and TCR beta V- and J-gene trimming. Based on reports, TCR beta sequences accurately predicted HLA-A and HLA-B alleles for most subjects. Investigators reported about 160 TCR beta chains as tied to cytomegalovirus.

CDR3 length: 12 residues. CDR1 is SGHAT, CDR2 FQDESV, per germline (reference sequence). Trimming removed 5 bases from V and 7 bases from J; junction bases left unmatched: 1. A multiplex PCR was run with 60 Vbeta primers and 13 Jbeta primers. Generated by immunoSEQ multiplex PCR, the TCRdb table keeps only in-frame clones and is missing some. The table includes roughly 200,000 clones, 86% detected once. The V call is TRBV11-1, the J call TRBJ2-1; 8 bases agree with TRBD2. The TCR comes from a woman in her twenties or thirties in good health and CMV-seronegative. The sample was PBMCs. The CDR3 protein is CASSRGGNEQFF. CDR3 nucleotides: TGTGCCAGCAGCCGGGGGGGGAATGAGCAGTTCTTC.